This T cell receptor beta chain was identified in a study of identical twins. This CDR3 has 17 residues. V lost 3 bases and J lost 4; bases outside the gene matches: 9. Per the germline V gene, CDR1 is SGDLS and CDR2 is YYNGEE. On this clonotype: What it binds is not known.

Findings of the study overall: Out-of-frame alpha sequences common to twins were enriched for low generation probability. Compared with models, monozygotic twins showed more out-of-frame TCR alpha sharing.

A universal primer site was incorporated via template switching, and the cDNA contained unique molecular identifiers. TCRdb itself ran the 5' RACE reads through MiXCR, one entry per CDR3 protein. The top ten hold around 12% of the sample, which has 400,000 to 500,000 distinct CDR3 sequences, less than 20% seen once. The genes are TRBV9 and TRBJ2-1; 11 bases fit TRBD2. Sequencing was carried out using naive T cells sorted from blood. The sequence was collected from a man between 50 and 59 years old in good health. The CDR3 loop is CASSAELLAGEYNEQFF. CDR3 nucleotide sequence: TGTGCCAGCAGCGCCGAATTACTAGCGGGGGAGTACAATGAGCAGTTCTTC.